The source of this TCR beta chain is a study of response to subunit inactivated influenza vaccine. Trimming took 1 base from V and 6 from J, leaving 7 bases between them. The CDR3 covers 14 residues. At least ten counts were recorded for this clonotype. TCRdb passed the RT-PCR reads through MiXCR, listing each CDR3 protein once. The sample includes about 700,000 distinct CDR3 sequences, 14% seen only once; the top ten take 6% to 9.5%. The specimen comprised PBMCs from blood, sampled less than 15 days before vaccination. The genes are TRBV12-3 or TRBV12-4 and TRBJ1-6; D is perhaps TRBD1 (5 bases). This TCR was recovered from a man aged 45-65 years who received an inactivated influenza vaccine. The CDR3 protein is CASSLGQFNSPLHF. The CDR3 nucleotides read TGTGCCAGCAGTTTAGGACAGTTTAATTCACCCCTCCACTTT.